The rows below give T cell receptor beta chains drawn from one sample of a study of T cells in Graves' hyperthyroidism and ophthalmopathy. Each CDR3 protein is one row after TCRdb ran MiXCR on the multiplex PCR reads. Of some 570,000 distinct CDR3 sequences in the sample, around 14% are singletons; the top ten hold less than 9%. Sequencing was carried out using blood. All receptors come from a woman between 18 and 29 years old with Graves' ophthalmopathy. Each CDR3 is given with its conserved first and last residue. Expanded clones get a size class; other rows say once, few or many, or leave the size out.

V gene	clone size	J gene	CDR3 protein
TRBV12-3/TRBV12-4	many	TRBJ2-7	CASTPGSEQYF
TRBV29-1	NA	TRBJ2-1	CSVETPWPSNNEQFF
TRBV10-3	few	TRBJ1-4	CAISDFGGQEESLFF
TRBV12-3/TRBV12-4	many	TRBJ2-1	CASSLGGGDPSYNEQFF
TRBV28	many	TRBJ1-5	CASSFGGARGNQPQHF
TRBV19	few	TRBJ1-5	CASRAQLQGRSNQPQHF
TRBV11-2	few	TRBJ1-4	CASSLDLGEKLFF
TRBV9	NA	TRBJ2-2	CASSGRQGARTGELFF
TRBV28	many	TRBJ2-7	CASSLGQGKHEQYF
TRBV30	many	TRBJ2-3	CAWSPRLAGFTDTQYF
TRBV7-9	many	TRBJ2-7	CASSQEATPYEQYF
TRBV6-1	few	TRBJ1-6	CASSEAPSLSVSPLHF
TRBV29-1	NA	TRBJ1-5	CSAVDRENQPQHF
TRBV30	few	TRBJ1-6	CAWGRDDNSPLHF
TRBV12-3/TRBV12-4	NA	TRBJ1-2	CASTRGALYGYTF
TRBV5-5	NA	TRBJ2-7	CASSLELGLAAEQYF
TRBV2	many	TRBJ2-3	CASQTSGTDTQYF
TRBV27	many	TRBJ2-7	CASSSYLAGGYEQYF
TRBV20-1	NA	TRBJ1-3	CSARTAGNTIYF
TRBV20-1	many	TRBJ2-1	CSARDWREMYNEQFF
TRBV6-1	many	TRBJ1-5	CASGGAVYSNQPQHF
TRBV6-1	few	TRBJ2-2	CASSRPAGAGELFF
TRBV14	many	TRBJ1-2	CASSQEGWQSWYGYTF
TRBV20-1	many	TRBJ2-5	CSARVLGQQETQYF
TRBV7-3	NA	TRBJ2-2	CASSLTGSGTGELFF
TRBV25-1	few	TRBJ2-2	CASSEENRDRTGELFF
TRBV28	many	TRBJ1-1	CASSLPSGGTEAFF
TRBV14	NA	TRBJ2-7	CASSLTPSVGYEQYF
TRBV12-3/TRBV12-4	NA	TRBJ2-7	CASSFGGGNEQYF
TRBV30	NA	TRBJ1-1	CAWSPPDSLNTEALF
TRBV20-1	many	TRBJ2-5	CSAAGTSGVLQETQYF
TRBV2	many	TRBJ2-7	CASRAVNYEQYF
TRBV13	few	TRBJ1-2	CASSLGGGDDYGYTF
TRBV2	many	TRBJ2-6	CASSNTLGAGANVLTF
TRBV27	many	TRBJ2-7	CASSSGTSGRAVHEQYF
TRBV6-1	many	TRBJ2-7	CAIRSGTSGTYEQYF
TRBV7-2	many	TRBJ2-7	CASSPLGREQYF
TRBV12-3/TRBV12-4	many	TRBJ2-6	CASSPDRGSSVLTF
TRBV12-3/TRBV12-4	many	TRBJ2-1	CASSLARGAVEQFF
TRBV6-1	many	TRBJ1-1	CASRNGGDTEAFF
TRBV2	many	TRBJ1-5	CASLRSRDGQPQHF
TRBV11-2	many	TRBJ2-7	CASSFVEGGGYEQYF
TRBV19	many	TRBJ2-7	CASSILDGPYEQYF
TRBV10-2	few	TRBJ1-2	CASSDLQGLNYGYTF
TRBV18	NA	TRBJ1-1	CASSPNTDMNTEAFF
TRBV20-1	many	TRBJ2-4	CSASRDKGGWDIQYF